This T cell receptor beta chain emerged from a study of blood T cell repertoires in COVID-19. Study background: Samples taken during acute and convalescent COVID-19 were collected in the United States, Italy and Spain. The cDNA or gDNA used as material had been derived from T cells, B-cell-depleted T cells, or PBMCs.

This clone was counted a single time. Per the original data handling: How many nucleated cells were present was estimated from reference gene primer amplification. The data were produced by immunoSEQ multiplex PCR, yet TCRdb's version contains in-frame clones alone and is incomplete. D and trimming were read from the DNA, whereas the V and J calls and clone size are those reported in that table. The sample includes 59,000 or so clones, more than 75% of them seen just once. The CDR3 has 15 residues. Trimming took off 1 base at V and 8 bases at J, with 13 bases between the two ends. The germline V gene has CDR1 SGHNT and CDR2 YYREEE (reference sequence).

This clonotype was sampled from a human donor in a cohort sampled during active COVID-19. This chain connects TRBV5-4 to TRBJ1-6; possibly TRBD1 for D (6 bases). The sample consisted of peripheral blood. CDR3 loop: CASSLQGRLDSPLHF. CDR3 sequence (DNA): TGTGCCAGCAGCTTGCAGGGGCGTTTGGATTCACCCCTCCACTTT.